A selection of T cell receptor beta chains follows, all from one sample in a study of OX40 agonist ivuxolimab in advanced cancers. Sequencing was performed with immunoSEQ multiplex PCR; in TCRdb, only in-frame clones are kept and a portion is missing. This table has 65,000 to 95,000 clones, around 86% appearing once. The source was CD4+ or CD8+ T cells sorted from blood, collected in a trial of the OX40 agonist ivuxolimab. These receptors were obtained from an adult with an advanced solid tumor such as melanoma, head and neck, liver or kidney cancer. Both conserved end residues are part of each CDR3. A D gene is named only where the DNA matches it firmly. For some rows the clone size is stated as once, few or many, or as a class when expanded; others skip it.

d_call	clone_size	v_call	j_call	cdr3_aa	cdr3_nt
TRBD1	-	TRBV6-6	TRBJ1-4	CASRGGTGREEKLFF	TGTGCCAGCAGGGGGGGGACAGGGAGAGAGGAAAAACTGTTTTTT
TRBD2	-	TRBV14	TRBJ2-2	CASSLRTSGGAAGELFF	TGTGCCAGCAGCCTCAGGACTAGCGGGGGGGCCGCCGGGGAGCTGTTTTTT
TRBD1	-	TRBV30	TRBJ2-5	CAWGAGTAFETQYF	TGTGCCTGGGGGGCCGGGACAGCTTTTGAGACCCAGTACTTC
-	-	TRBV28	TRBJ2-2	CASSLVFTGELFF	TGTGCCAGCAGTTTAGTCTTTACCGGGGAGCTGTTTTTT
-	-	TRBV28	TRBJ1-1	CASSLSLGTEAFF	TGTGCCAGCAGTTTATCCCTAGGAACTGAAGCTTTCTTT
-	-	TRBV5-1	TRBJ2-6	CASSLGSGSSGANVLTF	TGCGCCAGCAGCTTGGGATCAGGGAGCTCTGGGGCCAACGTCCTGACTTTC
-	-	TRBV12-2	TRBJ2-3	CASRSRAGASTDTQYF	TGTGCAAGTCGCAGCCGGGCGGGAGCGAGCACAGATACGCAGTATTTT
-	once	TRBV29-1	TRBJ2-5	CSVEQRLARETQYF	TGCAGCGTTGAGCAGCGTCTAGCTCGGGAGACCCAGTACTTC
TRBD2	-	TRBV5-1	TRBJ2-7	CASSPASGVVYEQYF	TGCGCCAGCAGCCCGGCTAGCGGCGTCGTCTACGAGCAGTACTTC
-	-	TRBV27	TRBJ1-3	CASSLSSQFSGNTIYF	TGTGCCAGCAGTTTATCGAGCCAGTTCTCTGGAAACACCATATATTTT
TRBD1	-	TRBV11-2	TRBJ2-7	CASTITGGESYEQYF	TGTGCCAGCACCATTACAGGGGGCGAATCCTACGAGCAGTACTTC
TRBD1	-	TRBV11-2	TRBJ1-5	CASSQTRGQIPNQPQHF	TGTGCCAGCAGCCAAACCAGGGGGCAAATCCCCAATCAGCCCCAGCATTTT
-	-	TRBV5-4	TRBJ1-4	CASSLGPISEKLFF	TGTGCCAGCAGCTTGGGGCCCATTTCAGAAAAACTGTTTTTT
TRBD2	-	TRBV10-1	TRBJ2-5	CASSDGRAETQYF	TGCGCCAGCAGTGATGGGAGGGCAGAGACCCAGTACTTC
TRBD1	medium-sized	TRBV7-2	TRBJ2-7	CASSRGQGAYEQYF	TGTGCCAGCAGCCGGGGACAGGGGGCTTACGAGCAGTACTTC
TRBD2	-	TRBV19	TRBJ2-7	CASTPGLAGEEQYF	TGTGCCAGTACTCCGGGACTAGCGGGGGAAGAGCAGTACTTC
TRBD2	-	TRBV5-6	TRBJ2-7	CASSAQAGRYEQYF	TGTGCCAGCAGCGCTCAAGCGGGAAGGTACGAGCAGTACTTC
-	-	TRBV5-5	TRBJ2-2	CASTQWDFSGELFF	TGTGCCAGCACCCAATGGGATTTCAGCGGGGAGCTGTTTTTT
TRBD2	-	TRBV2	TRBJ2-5	CASFLAGGGETQYF	TGTGCCAGTTTTTTAGCGGGGGGGGGAGAGACCCAGTACTTC
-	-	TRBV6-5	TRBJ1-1	CASSLRRRNTEAFF	TGTGCCAGCAGTTTAAGACGGAGGAACACTGAAGCTTTCTTT
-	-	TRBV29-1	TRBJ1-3	CSGRVSSGNTIYF	TGCAGCGGCAGGGTGTCCTCTGGAAACACCATATATTTT
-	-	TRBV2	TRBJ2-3	CASSDKRGTDTQYF	TGTGCCAGCAGTGATAAGCGGGGCACAGATACGCAGTATTTT
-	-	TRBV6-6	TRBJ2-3	CASSYAPQPADTQYF	TGTGCCAGCAGTTACGCACCCCAACCGGCAGATACGCAGTATTTT
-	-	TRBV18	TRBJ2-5	CASSPNQETQYF	TGTGCCAGCTCACCGAACCAAGAGACCCAGTACTTC
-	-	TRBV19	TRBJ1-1	CASSDGWGALNTEAFF	TGTGCCAGTAGTGACGGATGGGGAGCGCTGAACACTGAAGCTTTCTTT
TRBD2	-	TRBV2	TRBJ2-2	CASRRGANTGELFF	TGTGCCAGCAGGCGGGGGGCGAACACCGGGGAGCTGTTTTTT
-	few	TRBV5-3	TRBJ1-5	CARSLADRLRDQPQHF	TGTGCCAGAAGCTTGGCCGACCGCCTCCGGGATCAGCCCCAGCATTTT
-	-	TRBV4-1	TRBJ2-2	CASSQGATTNTGELFF	TGCGCCAGCAGCCAAGGGGCTACTACGAACACCGGGGAGCTGTTTTTT
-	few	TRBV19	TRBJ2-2	CASSMISGTGELFF	TGTGCCAGTAGTATGATCTCAGGTACCGGGGAGCTGTTTTTT
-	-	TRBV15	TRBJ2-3	CATSTALANTQYF	TGTGCCACCAGCACAGCCCTAGCGAATACGCAGTATTTT
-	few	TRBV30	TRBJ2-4	CAWNLGGSKNIQYF	TGTGCCTGGAATCTCGGGGGCTCCAAAAACATTCAGTACTTC
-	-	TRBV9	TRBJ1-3	CASSVAGTAGNTIYF	TGTGCCAGCAGCGTGGCAGGGACGGCTGGAAACACCATATATTTT
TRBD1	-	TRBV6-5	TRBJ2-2	CASRPGTGVAGELFF	TGTGCCAGCAGACCCGGGACAGGGGTGGCCGGGGAGCTGTTTTTT
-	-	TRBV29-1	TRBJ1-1	CSVEIGFVNTEAFF	TGCAGCGTTGAGATCGGGTTCGTGAACACTGAAGCTTTCTTT
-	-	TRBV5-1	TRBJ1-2	CASSLMVGRANYGYTF	TGCGCCAGCAGCTTGATGGTCGGGAGAGCTAACTATGGCTACACCTTC
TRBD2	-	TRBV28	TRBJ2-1	CASRPGLAGYEQFF	TGTGCCAGCAGGCCCGGACTAGCGGGATATGAGCAGTTCTTC
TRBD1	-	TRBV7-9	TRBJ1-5	CASSFSGQGVFGNQPQHF	TGTGCCAGCAGCTTTTCAGGCCAGGGGGTCTTCGGGAATCAGCCCCAGCATTTT
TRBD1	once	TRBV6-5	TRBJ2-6	CASTGGSGANVLTF	TGTGCCAGTACAGGGGGCTCTGGGGCCAACGTCCTGACTTTC
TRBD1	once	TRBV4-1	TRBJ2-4	CASSPGQGLAKNIQYF	TGCGCCAGCAGCCCCGGACAGGGGTTAGCCAAAAACATTCAGTACTTC
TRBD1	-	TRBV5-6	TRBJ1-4	CASSWTGIGGKLFF	TGTGCCAGCAGCTGGACAGGGATTGGGGGAAAACTGTTTTTT
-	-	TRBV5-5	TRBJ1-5	CASSLGPSNQPQHF	TGTGCCAGCAGCTTGGGGCCTAGCAATCAGCCCCAGCATTTT
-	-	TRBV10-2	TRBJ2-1	CASSEWSINEQFF	TGCGCCAGCAGTGAGTGGTCGATCAATGAGCAGTTCTTC
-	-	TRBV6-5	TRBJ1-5	CASSSQGGQPQHF	TGTGCCAGCAGTTCCCAGGGCGGTCAGCCCCAGCATTTT
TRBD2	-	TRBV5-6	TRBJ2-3	CASSLGTSSSTDTQYF	TGTGCCAGCAGCTTAGGGACTAGTTCTAGCACAGATACGCAGTATTTT
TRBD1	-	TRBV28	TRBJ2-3	CASSRPGQGAPRTDTQYF	TGTGCCAGCAGCCGGCCGGGACAGGGGGCACCTCGCACAGATACGCAGTATTTT
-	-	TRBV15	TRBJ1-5	CATSRDLRSNQPQHF	TGTGCCACCAGCAGAGATCTGCGGAGCAATCAGCCCCAGCATTTT
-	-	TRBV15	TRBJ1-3	CATSRARGGTIYF	TGTGCCACCAGCAGAGCTCGCGGGGGCACCATATATTTT
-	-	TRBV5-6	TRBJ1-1	CASSWTDTEAFF	TGTGCCAGCAGCTGGACAGACACTGAAGCTTTCTTT
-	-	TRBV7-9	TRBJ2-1	CASSPWTIGGFNEQFF	TGTGCCAGCAGCCCATGGACAATCGGAGGGTTCAATGAGCAGTTCTTC
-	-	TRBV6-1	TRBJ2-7	CASSPNYYEQYF	TGTGCCAGCAGCCCAAACTACTACGAGCAGTACTTC
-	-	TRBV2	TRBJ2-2	CASSAGNSGELFF	TGTGCCAGCAGTGCGGGGAACTCCGGGGAGCTGTTTTTT
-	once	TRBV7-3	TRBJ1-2	CASSLNRITNYGYTF	TGTGCCAGCAGCTTGAATCGGATTACTAACTATGGCTACACCTTC
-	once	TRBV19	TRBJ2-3	CASSLSGGHTDTQYF	TGTGCCAGTAGTTTGTCCGGCGGACACACAGATACGCAGTATTTT
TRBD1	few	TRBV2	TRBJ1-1	CASSELDRVAEAFF	TGTGCCAGCAGTGAATTAGACAGGGTCGCTGAAGCTTTCTTT
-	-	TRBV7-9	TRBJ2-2	CASSSPPLGELFF	TGTGCCAGCAGCTCCCCTCCCCTGGGGGAGCTGTTTTTT
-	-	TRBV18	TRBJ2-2	CASSPYGSENTGELFF	TGTGCCAGCTCACCATACGGGAGTGAAAACACCGGGGAGCTGTTTTTT
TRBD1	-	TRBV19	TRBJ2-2	CASSIRTGGSSNTGELFF	TGTGCCAGTAGTATTCGGACAGGGGGCTCTTCGAACACCGGGGAGCTGTTTTTT
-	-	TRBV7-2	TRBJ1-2	CASSTTNRDGYTF	TGTGCCAGCAGCACCACCAACAGGGACGGCTACACCTTC